This TCR beta chain was profiled in a study of blood T cell repertoires in COVID-19. Clones were read by immunoSEQ multiplex PCR, and TCRdb kept only the in-frame ones, dropping some. The table has 120,000 or so clones, 87% seen once. Germline V gene data show CDR1 as SGDLS and CDR2 as YYNGEE. The V gene lost 0 bases and the J gene lost 0 bases, with 10 bases spanning the gap. The CDR3 is 16 amino acids. This chain connects TRBV9 to TRBJ1-3; D is unresolved. The receptor's source is a woman aged 70 to 79 with acute or convalescent COVID-19. The sequencing sample was made of peripheral blood. The CDR3 is CASSVEYWSSGNTIYF. The CDR3 nucleotides read TGTGCCAGCAGCGTAGAGTACTGGAGCTCTGGAAACACCATATATTTT.